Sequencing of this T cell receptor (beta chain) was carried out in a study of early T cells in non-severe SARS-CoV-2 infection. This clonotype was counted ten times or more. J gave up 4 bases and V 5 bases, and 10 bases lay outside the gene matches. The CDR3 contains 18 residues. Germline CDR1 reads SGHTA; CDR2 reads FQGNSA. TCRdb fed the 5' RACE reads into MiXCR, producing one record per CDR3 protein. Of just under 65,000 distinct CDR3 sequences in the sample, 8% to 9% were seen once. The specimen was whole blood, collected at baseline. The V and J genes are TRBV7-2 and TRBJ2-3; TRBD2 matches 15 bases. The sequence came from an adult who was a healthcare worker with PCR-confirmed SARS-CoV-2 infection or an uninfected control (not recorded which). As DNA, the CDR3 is TGTGCCAGCAGCCGGACTAGCGGGAGGGCCTTAGTCCCAGATACGCAGTATTTT. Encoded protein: CASSRTSGRALVPDTQYF.